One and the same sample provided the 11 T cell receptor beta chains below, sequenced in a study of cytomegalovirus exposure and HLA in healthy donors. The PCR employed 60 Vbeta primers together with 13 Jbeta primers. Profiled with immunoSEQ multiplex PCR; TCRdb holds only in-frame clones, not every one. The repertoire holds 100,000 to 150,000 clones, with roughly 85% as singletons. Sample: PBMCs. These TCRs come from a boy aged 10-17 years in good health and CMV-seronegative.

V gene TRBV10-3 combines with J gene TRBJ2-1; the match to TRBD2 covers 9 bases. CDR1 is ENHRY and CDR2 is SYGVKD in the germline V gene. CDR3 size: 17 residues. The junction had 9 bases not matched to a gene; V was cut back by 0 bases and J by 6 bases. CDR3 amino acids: CAISESGSGSIGNEQFF. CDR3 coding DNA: TGTGCCATCAGTGAGTCGGGTAGCGGGAGTATTGGCAATGAGCAGTTCTTC.

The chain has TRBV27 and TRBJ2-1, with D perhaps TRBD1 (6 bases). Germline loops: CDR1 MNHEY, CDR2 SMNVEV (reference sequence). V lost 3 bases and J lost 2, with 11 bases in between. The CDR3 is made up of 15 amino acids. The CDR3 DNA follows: TGTGCCAGCAGTTTCCACAGGGATACCTACAATGAGCAGTTCTTC. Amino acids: CASSFHRDTYNEQFF.

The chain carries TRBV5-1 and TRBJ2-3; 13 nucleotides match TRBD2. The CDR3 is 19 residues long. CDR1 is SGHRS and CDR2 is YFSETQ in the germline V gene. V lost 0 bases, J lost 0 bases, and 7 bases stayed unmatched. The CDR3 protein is CASSLVLGLAGESTDTQYF. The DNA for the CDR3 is TGCGCCAGCAGCTTGGTCCTTGGACTAGCGGGAGAGAGCACAGATACGCAGTATTTT.

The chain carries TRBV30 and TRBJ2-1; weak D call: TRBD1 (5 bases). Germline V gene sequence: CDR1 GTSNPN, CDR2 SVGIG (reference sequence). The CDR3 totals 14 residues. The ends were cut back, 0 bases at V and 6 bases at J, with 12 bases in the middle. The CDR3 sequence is CAWSVGVQLNEQFF. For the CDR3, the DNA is TGTGCCTGGAGTGTAGGGGTACAGCTCAATGAGCAGTTCTTC.

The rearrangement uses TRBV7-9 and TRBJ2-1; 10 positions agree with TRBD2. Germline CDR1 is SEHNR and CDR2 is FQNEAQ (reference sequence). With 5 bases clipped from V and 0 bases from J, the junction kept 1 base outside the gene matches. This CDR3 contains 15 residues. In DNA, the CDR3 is TGTGCCAGCAGCCCTAGCGGGAGCTCCTACAATGAGCAGTTCTTC. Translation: CASSPSGSSYNEQFF. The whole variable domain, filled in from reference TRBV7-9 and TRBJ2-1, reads DTGVSQNPRHKITKRGQNVTFRCDPISEHNRLYWYRQTLGQGPEFLTYFQNEAQLEKSRLLSDRFSAERPKGSFSTLEIQRTEQGDSAMYLCASSPSGSSYNEQFFGPGTRLTVL.

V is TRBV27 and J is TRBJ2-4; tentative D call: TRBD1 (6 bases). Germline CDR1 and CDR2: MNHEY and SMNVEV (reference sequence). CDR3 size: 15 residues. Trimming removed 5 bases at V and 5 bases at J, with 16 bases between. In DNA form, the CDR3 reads TGTGCCAGCAGTGCGAACAGGGTCGTTGAAAACATTCAGTACTTC. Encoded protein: CASSANRVVENIQYF.

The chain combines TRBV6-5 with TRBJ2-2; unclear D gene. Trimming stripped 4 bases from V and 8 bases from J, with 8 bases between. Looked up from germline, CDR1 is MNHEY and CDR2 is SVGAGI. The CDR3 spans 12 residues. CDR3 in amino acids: CASSSSPGELFF. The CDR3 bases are TGTGCCAGCAGTTCCTCCCCAGGGGAGCTGTTTTTT.

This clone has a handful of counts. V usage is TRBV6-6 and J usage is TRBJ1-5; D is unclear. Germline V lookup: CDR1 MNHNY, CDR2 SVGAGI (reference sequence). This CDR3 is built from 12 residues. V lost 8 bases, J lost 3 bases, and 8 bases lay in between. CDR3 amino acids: CASGEFNQPQHF. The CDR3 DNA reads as TGTGCCAGCGGAGAGTTCAATCAGCCCCAGCATTTT.

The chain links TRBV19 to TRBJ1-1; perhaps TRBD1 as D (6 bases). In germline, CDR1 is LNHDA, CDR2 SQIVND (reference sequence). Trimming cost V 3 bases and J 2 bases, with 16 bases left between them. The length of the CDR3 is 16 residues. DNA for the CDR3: TGTGCCAGTAGTATGGACAGTAGGTGGGCCAACACTGAAGCTTTCTTT. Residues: CASSMDSRWANTEAFF.

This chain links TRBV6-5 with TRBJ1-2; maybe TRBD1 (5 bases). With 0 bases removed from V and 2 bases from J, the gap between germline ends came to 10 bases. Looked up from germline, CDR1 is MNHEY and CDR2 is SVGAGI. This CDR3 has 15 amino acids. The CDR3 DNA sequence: TGTGCCAGCAGTTACTCGAGTGCAGGGAACTATGGCTACACCTTC. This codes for CASSYSSAGNYGYTF.

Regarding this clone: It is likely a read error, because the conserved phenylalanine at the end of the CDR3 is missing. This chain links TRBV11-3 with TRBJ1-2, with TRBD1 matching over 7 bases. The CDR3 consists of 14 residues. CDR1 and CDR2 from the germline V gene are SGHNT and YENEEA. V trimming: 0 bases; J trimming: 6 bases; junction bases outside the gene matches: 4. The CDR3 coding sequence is TGTGCCAGCAGCTTAGACTGGGACAGAAATGGCTACACCCTC. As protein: CASSLDWDRNGYTL.